This T cell receptor (beta chain) was sequenced in a study of blood T cell repertoires in COVID-19. The wider study: Samples came from the United States, Italy and Spain, spanning acute and convalescent COVID-19. The cDNA or gDNA used as material had been derived from T cells, B-cell-depleted T cells, or PBMCs.

Germline V gives CDR1 LNHNV, CDR2 YYDKDF (reference sequence). The length of the CDR3 is 14 residues. V dropped 7 bases and J dropped 8; count of bases not matched to a gene: 9. Original methodology: Amplifying reference gene primers gave estimates of nucleated cell counts. Assay: immunoSEQ multiplex PCR; the TCRdb copy retains only in-frame clones and omits some. The V and J calls and clone size are taken from that table; D and trimming were inferred from the DNA. The sample holds 200,000 to 250,000 clones; roughly nine tenths are singletons and the top ten take around 1.7%. The chain links TRBV15 to TRBJ1-4; 8 bases line up with TRBD1. The sequenced sample was peripheral blood. The receptor comes from an older woman who had recovered from COVID-19. CDR3 nucleotides: TGTGCCACCAACAACAGGGGGATTGAGGAAAAACTGTTTTTT. This translates into CATNNRGIEEKLFF.